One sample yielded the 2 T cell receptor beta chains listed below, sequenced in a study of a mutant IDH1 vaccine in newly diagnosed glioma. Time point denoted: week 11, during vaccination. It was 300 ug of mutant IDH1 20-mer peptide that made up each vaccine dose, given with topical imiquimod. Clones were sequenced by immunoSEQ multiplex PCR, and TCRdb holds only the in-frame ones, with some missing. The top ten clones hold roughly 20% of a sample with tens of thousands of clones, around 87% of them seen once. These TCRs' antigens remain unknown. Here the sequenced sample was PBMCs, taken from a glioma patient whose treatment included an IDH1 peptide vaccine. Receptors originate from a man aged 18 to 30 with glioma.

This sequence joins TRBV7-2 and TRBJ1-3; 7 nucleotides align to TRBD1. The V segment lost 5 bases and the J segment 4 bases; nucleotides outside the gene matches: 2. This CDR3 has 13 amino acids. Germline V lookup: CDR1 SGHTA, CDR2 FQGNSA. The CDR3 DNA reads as TGTGCCAGCAGCACAGGGGAGGGAAACACCATATATTTT. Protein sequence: CASSTGEGNTIYF. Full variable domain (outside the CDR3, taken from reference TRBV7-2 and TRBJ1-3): GAGVSQSPSNKVTEKGKDVELRCDPISGHTALYWYRQSLGQGLEFLIYFQGNSAPDKSGLPSDRFSAERTGGSVSTLTIQRTQQEDSAVYLCASSTGEGNTIYFGEGSWLTVV.

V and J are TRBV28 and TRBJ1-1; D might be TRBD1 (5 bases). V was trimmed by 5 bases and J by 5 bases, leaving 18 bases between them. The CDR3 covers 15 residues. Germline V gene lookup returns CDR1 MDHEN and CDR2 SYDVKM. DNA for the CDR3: TGTGCCAGCAGTCCGCCGGGACTGGAAAGTACTGAAGCTTTCTTT. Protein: CASSPPGLESTEAFF.